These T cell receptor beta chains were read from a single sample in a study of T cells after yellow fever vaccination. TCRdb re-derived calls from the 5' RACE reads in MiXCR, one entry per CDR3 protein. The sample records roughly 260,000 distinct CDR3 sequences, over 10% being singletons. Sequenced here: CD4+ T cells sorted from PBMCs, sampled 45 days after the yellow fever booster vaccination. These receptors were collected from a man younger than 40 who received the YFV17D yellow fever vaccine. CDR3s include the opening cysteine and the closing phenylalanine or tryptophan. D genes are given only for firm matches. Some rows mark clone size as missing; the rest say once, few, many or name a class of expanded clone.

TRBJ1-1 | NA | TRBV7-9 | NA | TGTGCCAGCAGCGGTGGGACCGATGAAGCTTTCTTT | CASSGGTDEAFF
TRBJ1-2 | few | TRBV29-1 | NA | TGCAGCGTTCGAGGCGTTAGTGGCTACACCTTC | CSVRGVSGYTF
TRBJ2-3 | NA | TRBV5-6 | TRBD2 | TGTGCCAGCAGCTTTCGGGCTAGCGGGAAACGTCGCACAGATACGCATTATTTT | CASSFRASGKRRTDTHYF
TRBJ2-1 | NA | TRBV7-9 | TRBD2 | TGTGCCAGCAGCCTCGCGGGAGGGCCGATCGGTGAGCAGTTCTTC | CASSLAGGPIGEQFF
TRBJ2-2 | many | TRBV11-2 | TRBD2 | TGTGCCAGCAGCTGGGGGACTAGCGACACCGGGGAGCTGTTTTTT | CASSWGTSDTGELFF
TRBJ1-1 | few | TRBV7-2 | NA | TGTGCCAGCAGTTTCGAACTTGGGAAAGCTTTCTTT | CASSFELGKAFF
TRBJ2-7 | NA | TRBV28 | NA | TGTGCCAGCAGTTTGGGTGCCAGGTCGAGAACTACGTCTCCTGGGGTCTACGAGCAGTACTTC | CASSLGARSRTTSPGVYEQYF
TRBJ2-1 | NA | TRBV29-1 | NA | TGCAGCGTTGGTAGGACAGAGAGATACAATGAGCAGTTCTTC | CSVGRTERYNEQFF
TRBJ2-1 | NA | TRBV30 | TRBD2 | TGTGCCTGGGGGGGGACTAGCCACTACAATGAGCAGTTCTTC | CAWGGTSHYNEQFF
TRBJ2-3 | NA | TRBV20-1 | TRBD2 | TGCAGTGCTCCCGGGGGGGTATTCGTAGATACGCAGTATTTT | CSAPGGVFVDTQYF
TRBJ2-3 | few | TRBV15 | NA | TGTGCCACCAGCAGATCCCGGGGGCCCGGCACAGATACGCAGTATTTT | CATSRSRGPGTDTQYF
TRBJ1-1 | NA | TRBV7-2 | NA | TGTGCCAGCAGCTTAGTGGGAAGGGGATGGGCCACTGAAGCTTTCTTT | CASSLVGRGWATEAFF
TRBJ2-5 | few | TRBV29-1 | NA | TGCAGCGTTGAAGATGGAGGGGGGACCCAGTACTTC | CSVEDGGGTQYF
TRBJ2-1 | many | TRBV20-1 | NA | TGCAGTGCTAGAGATCCTGCCGGGAGTGTTTACAATGAGCAGTTCTTC | CSARDPAGSVYNEQFF
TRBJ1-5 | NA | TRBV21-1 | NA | TGTGCCAGCAGCAATTCCGGGGCAGGGGGCCTAGATCAGCCCCAGCATTTT | CASSNSGAGGLDQPQHF
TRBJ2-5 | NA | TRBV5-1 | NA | TGCGCCAGCAGCTTGGCCTGGACTGCAGAGACCCAGTACTTC | CASSLAWTAETQYF
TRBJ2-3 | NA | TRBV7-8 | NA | TGTGCCAGCAGCCCAAGGAGTCCAGATACGCAGTATTTT | CASSPRSPDTQYF
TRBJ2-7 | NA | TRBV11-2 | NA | TGTGCCAGCAGCCTACAATCCGGGACGGGGACCTACGAGCAGTACTTC | CASSLQSGTGTYEQYF
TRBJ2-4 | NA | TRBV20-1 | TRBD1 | TGCAGTGCCCAATTACAGGGGGCCGGGAACATTCAGTACTTC | CSAQLQGAGNIQYF
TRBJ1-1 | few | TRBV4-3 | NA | TGCGCCAGCAGCTCCCACAGGAACACTGAAGCTTTCTTT | CASSSHRNTEAFF
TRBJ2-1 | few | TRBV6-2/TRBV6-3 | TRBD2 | TGTGCCAGCACTCAGACTAGCTTGGAGCAGTTCTTC | CASTQTSLEQFF
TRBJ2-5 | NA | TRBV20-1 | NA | TGCAGTGCGACCGGGACCCAAGAGACCCAGTACTTC | CSATGTQETQYF
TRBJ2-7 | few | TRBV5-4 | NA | TGTGCCACTTCCGTTAGCGGAACCTACGAGCAGTACTTC | CATSVSGTYEQYF
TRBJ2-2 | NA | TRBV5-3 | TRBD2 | TGTGCCAGAAGCTACGGACTAGCGGGAGCACGGACCGGGGAGCTGTTTTTT | CARSYGLAGARTGELFF
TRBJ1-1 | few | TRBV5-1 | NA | TGCGCCAGCAGCTTGGAGGGGTTCACTGAAGCTTTCTTT | CASSLEGFTEAFF
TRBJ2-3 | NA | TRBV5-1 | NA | TGCGCCAGCAGCTTGGACGAGAGCACAGATACGCAGTATTTT | CASSLDESTDTQYF
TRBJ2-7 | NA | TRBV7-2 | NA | TGTGCCAGCAGCTTTCGCCGCAGGTCCTACGAGCAGTACTTC | CASSFRRRSYEQYF
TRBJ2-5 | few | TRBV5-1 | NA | TGCGCCAGCAGCTTGGGTGGACCCGGTGAGACCCAGTACTTC | CASSLGGPGETQYF
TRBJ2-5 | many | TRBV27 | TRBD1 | TGTGCCAGCAGTTTTTTGGGACAGCAAGAGACCCAGTACTTC | CASSFLGQQETQYF
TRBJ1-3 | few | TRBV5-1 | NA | TGCGCCAGCAGCAGGTGGGGGATCGAGAACACCATATATTTT | CASSRWGIENTIYF
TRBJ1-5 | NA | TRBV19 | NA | TGTGCCACCACAGAGGGGTTTAGCAATCAGCCCCAGCATTTT | CATTEGFSNQPQHF